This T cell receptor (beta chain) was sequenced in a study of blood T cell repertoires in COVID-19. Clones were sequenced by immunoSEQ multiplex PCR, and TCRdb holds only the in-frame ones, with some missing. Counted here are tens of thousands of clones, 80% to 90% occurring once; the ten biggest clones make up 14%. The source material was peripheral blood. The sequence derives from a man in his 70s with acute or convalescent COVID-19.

This CDR3 is CASSKDRASETQYF. The CDR3 DNA follows: TGTGCCAGCAGCAAAGACAGGGCGTCGGAGACCCAGTACTTC. The chain links TRBV11-2 to TRBJ2-5, with 7 bases lining up with TRBD1. After removal of 5 bases from V and 5 bases from J, the junction contained 8 bases not matched to a gene. Germline V gene data show CDR1 as SGHAT and CDR2 as FQNNGV. This CDR3 contains 14 residues.